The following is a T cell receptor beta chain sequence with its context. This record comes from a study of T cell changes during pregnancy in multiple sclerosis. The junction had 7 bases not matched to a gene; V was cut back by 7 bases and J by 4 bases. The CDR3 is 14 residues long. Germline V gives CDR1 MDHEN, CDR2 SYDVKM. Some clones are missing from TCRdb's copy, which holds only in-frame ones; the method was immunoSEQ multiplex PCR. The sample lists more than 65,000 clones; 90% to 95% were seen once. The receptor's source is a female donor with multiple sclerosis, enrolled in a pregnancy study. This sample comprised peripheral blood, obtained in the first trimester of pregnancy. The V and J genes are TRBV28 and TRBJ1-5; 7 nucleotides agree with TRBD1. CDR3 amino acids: CASTLTGKNQPQHF. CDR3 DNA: TGTGCCAGCACCTTGACAGGGAAGAATCAGCCCCAGCATTTT. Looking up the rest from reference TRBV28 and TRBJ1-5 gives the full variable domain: DVKVTQSSRYLVKRTGEKVFLECVQDMDHENMFWYRQDPGLGLRLIYFSYDVKMKEKGDIPEGYSVSREKKERFSLILESASTNQTSMYLCASTLTGKNQPQHFGDGTRLSIL.